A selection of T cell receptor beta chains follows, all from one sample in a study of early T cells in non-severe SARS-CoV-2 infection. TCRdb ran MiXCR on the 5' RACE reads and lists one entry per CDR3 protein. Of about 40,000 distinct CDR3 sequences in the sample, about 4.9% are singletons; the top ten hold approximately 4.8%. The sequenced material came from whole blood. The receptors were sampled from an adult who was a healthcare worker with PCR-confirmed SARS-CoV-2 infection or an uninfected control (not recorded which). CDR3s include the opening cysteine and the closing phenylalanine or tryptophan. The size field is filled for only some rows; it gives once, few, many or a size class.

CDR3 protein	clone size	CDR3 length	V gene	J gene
CATDPSAAGGYTF	-	13	TRBV10-3	TRBJ1-2
CSVKPGIEAFF	many	11	TRBV29-1	TRBJ1-1
CSGRAGATDTQYF	few	13	TRBV29-1	TRBJ2-3
CASSLSVPNTEAFF	-	14	TRBV11-2	TRBJ1-1
CSARPGLSSYEQYF	many	14	TRBV29-1	TRBJ2-7
CASSAGLNYEQYF	few	13	TRBV9	TRBJ2-7
CASSLGYGGGQPQHF	medium-sized	15	TRBV7-6	TRBJ1-5
CASRLRGEKLFF	-	12	TRBV2	TRBJ1-4
CASSRGTQETQYF	many	13	TRBV2	TRBJ2-5
CASSLQGAIGNTIYF	many	15	TRBV12-3/TRBV12-4	TRBJ1-3
CASSPRTERNEQFF	many	14	TRBV11-2	TRBJ2-1
CASSSNRGRETDTQYF	many	16	TRBV13	TRBJ2-3
CASRPSSYGYTF	many	12	TRBV18	TRBJ1-2
CASSQLGEEQYF	-	12	TRBV3-1	TRBJ2-7
CASSIGRLSYSHQPQHF	many	17	TRBV19	TRBJ1-5
CASSPDRVGNTIYF	-	14	TRBV7-9	TRBJ1-3
CASSIVAGEVYNEQFF	-	16	TRBV19	TRBJ2-1
CASSWLGREGRGEQYF	many	16	TRBV7-6	TRBJ2-7
CASSPQTGGTGELFF	many	15	TRBV7-2	TRBJ2-2
CASSSFLAGDYEQYF	few	15	TRBV7-2	TRBJ2-7
CASSLVSSEAFF	large	12	TRBV11-2	TRBJ1-1
CASSEYRSEAFF	many	12	TRBV12-3/TRBV12-4	TRBJ1-1
CASSEVRLPNTGELFF	-	16	TRBV2	TRBJ2-2
CASSRLQETQYF	-	12	TRBV11-2	TRBJ2-5
CASSPPWGDQYF	few	12	TRBV18	TRBJ2-5
CASSARGLAGELRYNEQFF	few	19	TRBV7-9	TRBJ2-1
CASSLYELNQPQHF	few	14	TRBV7-3	TRBJ1-5
CASTRGRANYGYTF	many	14	TRBV30	TRBJ1-2
CASSPRTGGTDTQYF	large	15	TRBV2	TRBJ2-3
CASKTGQSSYEQYF	many	14	TRBV2	TRBJ2-7
CASSSNSPLHF	many	11	TRBV19	TRBJ1-6
CASSSGWDAKNIQYF	many	15	TRBV11-2	TRBJ2-4
CASSYSTSGGTDTQYF	few	16	TRBV6-5	TRBJ2-3
CASSQVPLTGANVLTF	-	16	TRBV4-3	TRBJ2-6
CASSPALGAGPDNSPLHF	many	18	TRBV2	TRBJ1-6
CASSQGDSRNTIYF	many	14	TRBV3-1	TRBJ1-3
CASSLTVGNTEAFF	many	14	TRBV10-2	TRBJ1-1
CASSPQRYNEKLFF	many	14	TRBV28	TRBJ1-4
CASSYWAEGPAAFF	many	14	TRBV6-2/TRBV6-3	TRBJ1-1
CASTFQGANNSPLHF	many	15	TRBV12-3/TRBV12-4	TRBJ1-6
CASSLTGNSNQPQHF	-	15	TRBV11-2	TRBJ1-5
CASSLGAAWGDIQYF	few	15	TRBV7-2	TRBJ2-4
CASSSVRQITYNEQFF	few	16	TRBV7-2	TRBJ2-1
CASSLVDGPQETQYF	few	15	TRBV13	TRBJ2-5
CASSLPAGGQPQHF	many	14	TRBV28	TRBJ1-5
CATSLGGGYNEQFF	many	14	TRBV7-3	TRBJ2-1
CASTTTYEQYF	few	11	TRBV6-2/TRBV6-3	TRBJ2-7
CASSSSGAGNTEAFF	few	15	TRBV4-1	TRBJ1-1
CASSIRDRETQYF	-	13	TRBV6-6	TRBJ2-5
CASSQERGGTNTGELFF	few	17	TRBV4-3	TRBJ2-2
CASSHRGQTTYEQYF	-	15	TRBV7-2	TRBJ2-7
CASSQNRVPRGYTF	many	14	TRBV3-1	TRBJ1-2
CASSYSNQRLKYF	few	13	TRBV6-5	TRBJ2-5
CASSPGTGTEAFF	many	13	TRBV9	TRBJ1-1
CASSFGLAAQETQYF	-	15	TRBV12-3/TRBV12-4	TRBJ2-5
CASSYSISAFGAEAFF	many	16	TRBV6-5	TRBJ1-1
CASSFGTGVSYEQYF	-	15	TRBV12-3/TRBV12-4	TRBJ2-7
CSPGTAYNEQFF	many	12	TRBV29-1	TRBJ2-1
CASSPRRSPYGYTF	few	14	TRBV7-2	TRBJ1-2
CASSLSGPPFGEQFF	few	15	TRBV5-4	TRBJ2-1